This T cell receptor beta chain is drawn from a study of blood T cell repertoires in COVID-19. TCRdb's copy holds only in-frame clones and misses some; the assay was immunoSEQ multiplex PCR. The table lists over 250,000 clones, 87% of them singletons. Donors were grouped by their self-reported clinical history. Cohort 3 donors counted as recovered after two negative PCRs, clearance, or resolved symptoms. The source of this sequence is a young woman who had recovered from COVID-19. Sequenced sample: PBMCs or T cells enriched from blood (not recorded which).

The CDR3 DNA reads as TGCGCCAGCAGCCAAGGAGGAGGCGGAGCGGTGGGTGAAAAACTGTTTTTT. Its translation is CASSQGGGGAVGEKLFF. This chain uses TRBV4-1 with TRBJ1-4; D is ambiguous. Per the germline V gene, CDR1 is MGHRA and CDR2 is YSYEKL. CDR3 length: 17 residues. Trimming left V 1 base short and J 7 bases short, with 19 bases between.